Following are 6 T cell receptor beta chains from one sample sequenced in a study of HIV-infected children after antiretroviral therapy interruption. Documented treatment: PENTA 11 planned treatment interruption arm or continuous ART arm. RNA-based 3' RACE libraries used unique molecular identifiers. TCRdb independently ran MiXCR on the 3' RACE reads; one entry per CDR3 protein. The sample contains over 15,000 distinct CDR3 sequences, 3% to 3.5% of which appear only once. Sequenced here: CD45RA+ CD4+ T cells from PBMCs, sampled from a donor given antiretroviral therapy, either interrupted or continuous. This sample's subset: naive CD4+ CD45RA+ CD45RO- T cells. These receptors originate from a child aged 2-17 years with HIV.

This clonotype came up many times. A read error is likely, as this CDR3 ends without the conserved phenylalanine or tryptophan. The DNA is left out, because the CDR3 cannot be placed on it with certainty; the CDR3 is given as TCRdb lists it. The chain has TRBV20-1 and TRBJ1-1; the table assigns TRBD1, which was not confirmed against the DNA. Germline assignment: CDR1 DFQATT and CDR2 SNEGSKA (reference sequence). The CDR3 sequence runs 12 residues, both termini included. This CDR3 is CSGPGQGARIAI.

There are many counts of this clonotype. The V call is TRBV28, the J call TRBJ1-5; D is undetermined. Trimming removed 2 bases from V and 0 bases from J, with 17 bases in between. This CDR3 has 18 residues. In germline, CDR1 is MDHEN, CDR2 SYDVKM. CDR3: CASSLKVAADYSNQPQHF. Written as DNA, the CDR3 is TGTGCCAGCAGTTTAAAGGTGGCAGCCGATTATAGCAATCAGCCCCAGCATTTT. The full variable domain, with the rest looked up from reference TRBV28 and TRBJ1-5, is DVKVTQSSRYLVKRTGEKVFLECVQDMDHENMFWYRQDPGLGLRLIYFSYDVKMKEKGDIPEGYSVSREKKERFSLILESASTNQTSMYLCASSLKVAADYSNQPQHFGDGTRLSIL.

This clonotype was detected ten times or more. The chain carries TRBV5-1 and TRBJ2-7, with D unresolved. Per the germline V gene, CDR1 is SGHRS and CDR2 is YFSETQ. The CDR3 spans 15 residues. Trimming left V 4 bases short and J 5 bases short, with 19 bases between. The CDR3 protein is CASSLDGPDVDEQYF. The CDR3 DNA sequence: TGCGCCAGCAGCCTGGACGGCCCAGATGTGGACGAGCAGTACTTC.

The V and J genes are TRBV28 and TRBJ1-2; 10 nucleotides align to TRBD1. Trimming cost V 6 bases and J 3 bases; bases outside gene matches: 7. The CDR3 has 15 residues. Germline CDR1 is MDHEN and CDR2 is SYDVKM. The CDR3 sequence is CASRTTGGDDYGYTF. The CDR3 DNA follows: TGTGCCAGCAGGACGACAGGGGGCGACGACTATGGCTACACCTTC.

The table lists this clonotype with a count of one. The CDR3 sequence is CASSQDDEILNTGELFF. Here the CDR3 DNA reads TGTGCCAGCAGCCAAGATGATGAGATCCTAAACACCGGGGAGCTGTTTTTT. This chain uses TRBV3-1 with TRBJ2-2; no reliable D call. CDR1 and CDR2 (germline): LGHDT, YNNKEL (reference sequence). Trimming shortened V by 0 bases and J by 2 bases, and 13 bases separated the two germline ends. The CDR3 is 17 residues long.

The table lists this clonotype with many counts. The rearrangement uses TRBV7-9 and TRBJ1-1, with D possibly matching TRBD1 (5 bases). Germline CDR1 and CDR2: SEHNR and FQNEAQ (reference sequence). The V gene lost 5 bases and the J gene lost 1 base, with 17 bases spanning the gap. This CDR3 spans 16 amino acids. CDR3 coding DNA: TGTGCCAGCAGCGAGGGTCAGGGACGCAGGAACACTGAAGCTTTCTTT. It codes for CASSEGQGRRNTEAFF.